Reported below is one T cell receptor beta chain. In the authors' methods: The authors estimated nucleated cell counts from reference gene primer amplification. TCRdb keeps only in-frame clones here, not all; method: immunoSEQ multiplex PCR. That table supplies the V and J calls and clone size; D and trimming were determined from the DNA. The sample lists approximately 44,000 clones, roughly three quarters seen once, with around a third in the top ten. This specimen comes from a study of blood T cell repertoires in COVID-19. Turning to the study itself: From T cells, B-cell-depleted T cells, or PBMCs came the material, which was cDNA or gDNA.

Trimming at V came to 3 bases and at J to 6 bases, leaving 8 bases not matched to a gene. Germline CDR1 KGHSH, CDR2 LQKENI. The CDR3 contains 14 residues. The V and J genes are TRBV18 and TRBJ2-7; 7 bases are shared with TRBD2. The sequenced sample consisted of peripheral blood. This sequence originates from a woman older than 75 with acute or convalescent COVID-19. The CDR3 DNA reads as TGTGCCAGCTCACCGAACGCGGGAGCAGGCGAGCAGTACTTC. Translating gives CASSPNAGAGEQYF.